This TCR beta chain was identified in a study of T cell repertoires in cytomegalovirus infection. Study-wide findings and caveats: The ex vivo response was dominated by HLA-C-restricted CMV-specific TCR beta clonotypes.

This clonotype was observed a handful of times. What it binds is unknown. TCRdb independently ran MiXCR on the reads; one entry per CDR3 protein. The sample has hundreds of thousands of distinct CDR3 sequences, roughly 33% seen once. The CDR3 runs to 16 residues. The ends were cut back, 5 bases at V and 5 bases at J, with 21 bases in the middle. Germline V lookup: CDR1 SGHVS, CDR2 FNYEAQ. The chain has TRBV7-6 and TRBJ2-5; the D gene is possibly TRBD1 (6 bases). Here the sequenced sample was cultured PBMCs, taken from culture after CMV antigen stimulation. The receptor comes from a human donor in good health (CMV status not recorded). Some clones in this sample may be carry-over from other donors' samples. The CDR3 nucleotides are TGTGCCAGCAGCCGTCCCGGGACACGGATCTATGAGACCCAGTACTTC. This translates into CASSRPGTRIYETQYF.